What follows describes a single TCR beta chain. In the authors' methods: Quantification of nucleated cells was approximated via reference gene primer amplification. TCRdb keeps only in-frame clones here, not all; method: immunoSEQ multiplex PCR. The DNA gave D and trimming, while V, J and clone size come from that table. The sample carries a few hundred thousand clones, around 87% recorded once. The source of the sample is a study of blood T cell repertoires in COVID-19. Study background: Material from acute and convalescent COVID-19 was sourced from the United States, Italy and Spain.

Germline assignment: CDR1 SGHRS and CDR2 YFSETQ. CDR3 size: 15 residues. With 4 bases removed from V and 4 bases from J, the gap between germline ends came to 14 bases. Source material: peripheral blood. This chain links TRBV5-1 with TRBJ2-2; D perhaps matches TRBD1 (6 bases). This TCR was sampled from a man aged 55 to 70 who had recovered from COVID-19. CDR3 DNA sequence: TGCGCCAGCAGCCTGGACAGCTCGAGCACCGGGGAGCTGTTTTTT. Protein sequence: CASSLDSSSTGELFF. Full variable domain (remainder filled in from reference TRBV5-1 and TRBJ2-2): KAGVTQTPRYLIKTRGQQVTLSCSPISGHRSVSWYQQTPGQGLQFLFEYFSETQRNKGNFPGRFSGRQFSNSRSEMNVSTLELGDSALYLCASSLDSSSTGELFFGEGSRLTVL.